These T cell receptor beta chains were read from a single sample in a study of T cell responses to AZD1222 COVID-19 vaccine. Repertoires were generated with immunoSEQ multiplex PCR, while TCRdb's copy carries only in-frame clones and drops some. The table includes 100,000 to 140,000 clones, 89% detected once. The sequencing used peripheral blood, collected on day 0 of AZD1222 vaccination. All receptors come from an adult in good health. Each CDR3 is given with its conserved first and last residue. A D gene is named only where the DNA matches it firmly. Expanded clones get a size class; other rows say once, few or many, or leave the size out.

DNA	CDR3	D	V	size	J	length
TGTGCCAGTAGTATGCACGGGGCAGGGGGCTACGAGCAGTACTTC	CASSMHGAGGYEQYF	TRBD1	TRBV19	-	TRBJ2-7	15
TGTGCCAGCAGGAAGGGGCAGGACCACGAGCAGTACTTC	CASRKGQDHEQYF	-	TRBV12-3/TRBV12-4	few	TRBJ2-7	13
TGTGCCAGCAGCCTCGCCGGGACAGGGCCTGAAAAACTGTTTTTT	CASSLAGTGPEKLFF	TRBD1	TRBV6-5	many	TRBJ1-4	15
TGTGCCAGCAGCCCCTCGGACTCGTCGAAAGAGACCCAGTACTTC	CASSPSDSSKETQYF	-	TRBV4-2	once	TRBJ2-5	15
TGTGCCTGGAGTGTACAACGAGATCAGCCCCAGCATTTT	CAWSVQRDQPQHF	-	TRBV30	-	TRBJ1-5	13
TGTGCCAGCAGCCAAGCCGGGAATAGCAATCAGCCCCAGCATTTT	CASSQAGNSNQPQHF	-	TRBV3-1/TRBV3-2	-	TRBJ1-5	15
TGTGCCAGCAGCTTAGGACAGGGACCAGATACGCAGTATTTT	CASSLGQGPDTQYF	TRBD1	TRBV7-2	-	TRBJ2-3	14
TGTGCCAGCAGCGAAATAGCGGGACCCTTCAATGAGCAGTTCTTC	CASSEIAGPFNEQFF	TRBD2	TRBV9	few	TRBJ2-1	15
TGTGCCTTTCGGACTAGCGGAGCCTACGAGCAGTACTTC	CAFRTSGAYEQYF	TRBD2	TRBV30	-	TRBJ2-7	13
TGCGCCAGCAGCCTTGGGAGACTAGCAAGAGGAGCAGATACGCAGTATTTT	CASSLGRLARGADTQYF	TRBD2	TRBV4-3	-	TRBJ2-3	17
TGTGCCAGCAGCGCAGGACAGATCTATGGCTACACCTTC	CASSAGQIYGYTF	-	TRBV6-2/TRBV6-3	once	TRBJ1-2	13
TGTGCCAGCAGCCCAGGCTGGAATAATGAAAAACTGTTTTTT	CASSPGWNNEKLFF	-	TRBV7-2	-	TRBJ1-4	14
TGTGCCAGCAGCGGTGATCGACTCTCCTCCGCGGGGAACACTGAAGCTTTCTTT	CASSGDRLSSAGNTEAFF	-	TRBV9	few	TRBJ1-1	18
TGTGCCAGCTCGCAGGGACACAGGAACACTGAAGCTTTCTTT	CASSQGHRNTEAFF	-	TRBV18	-	TRBJ1-1	14
TGTGCCAGCAGCGACTTGCCAGGGAGCGGCGGCTACACCTTC	CASSDLPGSGGYTF	-	TRBV6-5	-	TRBJ1-2	14
TGTGCCAGCAGCTTAGGTCTGGATGTTTACGAGCAGTACTTC	CASSLGLDVYEQYF	-	TRBV7-9	many	TRBJ2-7	14
TGCGCCAGCAGCTTGGCAGGGACAAACCCGAACACCGGGGAGCTGTTTTTT	CASSLAGTNPNTGELFF	-	TRBV5-1	-	TRBJ2-2	17
TGTGCCAGCAGCTTAAGGACAGGGCTTACCTACGAGCAGTACTTC	CASSLRTGLTYEQYF	TRBD1	TRBV7-9	-	TRBJ2-7	15
TGTGCCAGTAGGCTCAGGGCAACTAATGAAAAACTGTTTTTT	CASRLRATNEKLFF	-	TRBV19	-	TRBJ1-4	14
TGTGCCAGCAGTGGGACGACCTACGAGCAGTACTTC	CASSGTTYEQYF	-	TRBV6-6	-	TRBJ2-7	12
TGTGCCAGCAGTTTACCCCTCCCCCGGGGTGAAAAACTGTTTTTT	CASSLPLPRGEKLFF	-	TRBV28	-	TRBJ1-4	15
TGCGCCAGCAGCTTGGAAGACAATGAGCAGTTCTTC	CASSLEDNEQFF	-	TRBV5-1	-	TRBJ2-1	12
TGTGCCAGCAGCTTACGAGGAGGGGGAGATGAGCAGTTCTTC	CASSLRGGGDEQFF	-	TRBV7-3	-	TRBJ2-1	14
TGTGCCAGCTCACCACCGGCAGGGGCAGATACGCAGTATTTT	CASSPPAGADTQYF	-	TRBV18	few	TRBJ2-3	14
TGTGCCACCTCACAACGGGGAGAGGAAAAACTGTTTTTT	CATSQRGEEKLFF	-	TRBV24-1	-	TRBJ1-4	13
TGCGCCAGCAGCCAAGGGGCTGGAAATCAGCCCCAGCATTTT	CASSQGAGNQPQHF	-	TRBV4-3	-	TRBJ1-5	14